The 7 T cell receptor beta chains presented below share a single source sample, sequenced in a study of graft-versus-host responses after intestinal transplantation. The antigens of these receptors remain unknown. Only in-frame clones appear in the TCRdb table, and some are missing; sequencing was by immunoSEQ multiplex PCR. The table lists about 47,000 clones, 85% to 95% of them singletons. The sequenced sample was unstimulated CD8+ T cells sorted from spleen or lymph node cells, obtained before transplant. The receptors derive from a human donor who was the organ donor for an intestinal transplant.

The V call is TRBV30, the J call TRBJ1-1; 7 positions agree with TRBD1. The junction had 5 bases not matched to a gene; V was cut back by 3 bases and J by 4 bases. CDR3 size: 13 residues. Germline-derived CDR1 and CDR2 are GTSNPN and SVGIG (reference sequence). Written as DNA, the CDR3 is TGTGCCTGGAGCGCGTCAGGGGGCACTGAAGCTTTCTTT. Translating it yields CAWSASGGTEAFF.

The genes are TRBV6-5 and TRBJ1-5; TRBD1 is a possible D gene (5 bases). The CDR3 length is 14 residues. CDR1 is MNHEY and CDR2 is SVGAGI in the germline V gene. Between the trimmed V and J ends, which lost 2 bases and 4 bases, there was a span of 9 bases. The DNA for the CDR3 is TGTGCCAGCAGTTACAGGGAGGGGAATCAGCCCCAGCATTTT. The encoded protein is CASSYREGNQPQHF.

V and J are TRBV11-2 and TRBJ1-2; D remains unclear. Trimming took 0 bases from V and 7 from J, leaving 12 bases between them. This CDR3 has 14 residues. Germline V gene lookup returns CDR1 SGHAT and CDR2 FQNNGV. CDR3 nucleotides: TGTGCCAGCAGCTTAGAATCCGGGATCCGTGGCTACACCTTC. Translation gives CASSLESGIRGYTF.

This chain links TRBV28 with TRBJ2-7; D gene ambiguous. Deletions cut 4 bases from V and 2 bases from J, with 12 bases between. This CDR3 region has 14 residues. Germline V lookup: CDR1 MDHEN, CDR2 SYDVKM. CDR3 DNA: TGTGCCAGCAGTTCCCCCGTTGGACCCTACGAGCAGTACTTC. Its protein product is CASSSPVGPYEQYF.

V usage is TRBV28 and J usage is TRBJ2-1, with a weak D call TRBD2 (6 bases). The CDR3 runs to 14 residues. Germline V lookup: CDR1 MDHEN, CDR2 SYDVKM. V gave up 3 bases and J gave up 8 bases, with 14 bases separating them. Written as DNA, the CDR3 is TGTGCCAGCAGTTTTGACTCGACTAGGGATGAGCAGTTCTTC. Translation gives CASSFDSTRDEQFF.

The chain combines TRBV4-1 with TRBJ1-1, with 7 bases aligning to TRBD1. The junction had 8 bases not matched to a gene; V was cut back by 1 base and J by 0 bases. Looked up from germline, CDR1 is MGHRA and CDR2 is YSYEKL. This CDR3 comprises 17 residues. CDR3 nucleotide sequence: TGCGCCAGCAGCCAAGTCTCACAGGGGTTCCTGAACACTGAAGCTTTCTTT. Translating gives CASSQVSQGFLNTEAFF.

The J gene is TRBJ2-5, the V gene TRBV11-2; D tentatively reads TRBD1 or TRBD2 (5 bases each). The J call may not be correct, given that the DNA end is closer to TRBJ2-7. CDR3 size: 18 residues. The germline V gene has CDR1 SGHAT and CDR2 FQNNGV. CDR3 sequence: CASSFSGGVGNQGPEQYF. As DNA, the CDR3 is TGTGCCAGCAGCTTTAGTGGGGGAGTTGGGAACCAGGGCCCCGAGCAGTACTTC.